These T cell receptor beta chains were read from a single sample in a study of CD8+ T cells in alopecia areata. The protocol was immunoSEQ multiplex PCR, while the TCRdb copy is restricted to in-frame clones and leaves out a portion. The sample lists 95,000 to 150,000 clones; roughly 57% were seen once. This material consisted of CD4+ T cells sorted from blood, taken at week 4, from a patient treated with tofacitinib. The receptor set was obtained from a human donor with alopecia areata. Each CDR3 is given with its conserved first and last residue. D genes are given only for firm matches. Clone size is not always given. Where it is, it says once, few, many or a class for expanded clones.

d_gene	v_gene	j_gene	abundance	CDR3aa	CDR3nt
NA	TRBV27	TRBJ2-5	NA	CASSTSDRGETQYF	NA
TRBD1	TRBV6-4	TRBJ1-4	NA	CASSDSFAGGASELFF	TGTGCCAGCAGTGACTCGTTTGCAGGGGGGGCTTCAGAACTGTTTTTT
NA	TRBV27	TRBJ1-6	few	CASSLSLRGTLHF	TGTGCCAGCAGTTTAAGCTTGAGGGGCACCCTCCACTTT
NA	TRBV2	TRBJ2-3	few	CASSEQFASTDTQYF	TGTGCCAGCAGTGAACAGTTCGCTTCCACAGATACGCAGTATTTT
NA	TRBV7-9	TRBJ2-3	NA	CASSLNSGQDTQYF	TGTGCCAGCAGCTTGAATAGTGGTCAGGATACGCAGTATTTT
NA	TRBV28	TRBJ1-2	NA	CASSLRDAGYTF	TGTGCCAGCAGCCTCCGGGACGCTGGCTACACCTTC
NA	TRBV9	TRBJ2-7	NA	CASSGNQEDNEQYF	TGTGCCAGCAGCGGAAACCAGGAGGACAACGAGCAGTACTTC
NA	TRBV5-1	TRBJ2-7	NA	CASSLGIASEQYF	TGCGCCAGCAGCTTGGGAATAGCATCCGAGCAGTACTTC
TRBD1	TRBV29-1	TRBJ2-1	few	CSVDGQGTGEQFF	TGCAGCGTTGACGGACAGGGGACCGGCGAGCAGTTCTTC
TRBD1	TRBV29-1	TRBJ2-1	NA	CSVARDRVAIEQFF	TGCAGCGTAGCCCGGGACAGGGTGGCGATTGAGCAGTTCTTC
NA	TRBV15	TRBJ1-6	NA	CATRRSSYNSPLHF	TGTGCCACCAGGAGGAGCTCCTATAATTCACCCCTCCACTTT
NA	TRBV29-1	TRBJ2-3	once	CSVVSTGRTDTQYF	TGCAGCGTTGTATCCACAGGACGCACAGATACGCAGTATTTT
TRBD2	TRBV5-4	TRBJ2-5	NA	CASSWAGAGVETQYF	TGTGCCAGCAGCTGGGCGGGAGCTGGTGTCGAGACCCAGTACTTC
NA	TRBV29-1	TRBJ2-5	few	CSVYSRNKETQYF	TGCAGCGTCTACTCTAGAAATAAAGAGACCCAGTACTTC
NA	TRBV29-1	TRBJ1-2	NA	CSVARDIFDYGYTF	TGCAGCGTTGCGCGGGACATTTTCGACTATGGCTACACCTTC
NA	TRBV30	TRBJ1-2	NA	CAWTVNYGYTF	TGTGCCTGGACAGTTAACTATGGCTACACCTTC
TRBD2	TRBV14	TRBJ2-1	NA	CASSHLSGGLAGGPNEQFF	TGTGCCAGCAGCCACCTTTCGGGGGGACTAGCGGGAGGGCCCAATGAGCAGTTCTTC
TRBD1	TRBV29-1	TRBJ1-2	few	CSVEHGQGNGYTF	TGCAGCGTTGAACATGGACAGGGCAATGGCTACACCTTC
TRBD2	TRBV7-2	TRBJ2-1	NA	CASSLALAGGPSSYNEQFF	TGTGCCAGCAGCTTAGCCCTAGCGGGGGGCCCTAGCTCCTACAATGAGCAGTTCTTC
NA	TRBV29-1	TRBJ2-2	NA	CSVGAGRDNTGELFF	TGCAGCGTGGGGGCAGGCCGAGATAACACCGGGGAGCTGTTTTTT
NA	TRBV7-2	TRBJ1-6	NA	CASSLYNSPLHF	TGTGCCAGCAGCTTGTATAATTCACCCCTCCACTTT
TRBD1	TRBV7-2	TRBJ1-1	NA	CASNTDRGSEAFF	TGTGCCAGCAACACGGACAGGGGGTCCGAAGCTTTCTTT
NA	TRBV29-1	TRBJ2-3	NA	CSVGDSTDTQYF	TGCAGCGTCGGAGACTCCACAGATACGCAGTATTTT
NA	TRBV15	TRBJ2-1	NA	CATSRGGNEQFF	TGTGCCACCAGCAGAGGGGGAAATGAGCAGTTCTTC
NA	TRBV4-3	TRBJ1-2	once	CASSQEFRNGYTF	TGCGCCAGCAGCCAAGAGTTCAGGAATGGCTACACCTTC
TRBD1	TRBV7-9	TRBJ1-1	NA	CASSWDREAFF	TGTGCCAGCAGCTGGGACAGGGAAGCTTTCTTT
NA	TRBV30	TRBJ1-5	NA	CAWSPTDSSNQPQHF	TGTGCCTGGAGCCCAACGGACAGTAGCAATCAGCCCCAGCATTTT
NA	TRBV27	TRBJ1-5	NA	CASSLVGLFGNQPQHF	TGTGCCAGCAGCCTGGTGGGACTCTTTGGCAATCAGCCCCAGCATTTT
NA	TRBV7-2	TRBJ1-2	NA	CASSFGQGLTNYGYTF	TGTGCCAGCAGCTTTGGGCAGGGCTTAACTAACTATGGCTACACCTTC
NA	TRBV29-1	TRBJ2-1	few	CSVAMANNEQFF	TGCAGCGTTGCGATGGCCAACAATGAGCAGTTCTTC
NA	TRBV18	TRBJ2-1	NA	CASSNPTGRYNEQFF	TGTGCCAGCTCCAATCCGACGGGGCGATACAATGAGCAGTTCTTC
NA	TRBV19	TRBJ1-1	NA	CASSNYNGGNTEAFF	TGTGCCAGTAGCAATTACAACGGGGGGAACACTGAAGCTTTCTTT
TRBD2	TRBV5-1	TRBJ2-5	NA	CASRLAGVSVETQYF	TGCGCCAGCAGACTAGCGGGAGTATCCGTAGAGACCCAGTACTTC
TRBD1	TRBV7-6	TRBJ2-7	NA	CASSLAPTGAYEQYF	TGTGCCAGCAGCTTAGCCCCGACAGGGGCCTACGAGCAGTACTTC
TRBD1	TRBV5-1	TRBJ2-3	few	CASRDSSGRDTQYF	TGCGCCAGCCGGGACAGTTCCGGGCGGGATACGCAGTATTTT
NA	TRBV29-1	TRBJ2-2	few	CSVFGINTGELFF	TGCAGCGTTTTCGGGATTAACACCGGGGAGCTGTTTTTT
TRBD2	TRBV5-1	TRBJ2-5	NA	CASSAGEGKETQYF	TGCGCCAGCAGCGCGGGGGAAGGAAAAGAGACCCAGTACTTC
NA	TRBV7-3	TRBJ2-6	NA	CASSLTSSGANVLTF	TGTGCCAGCAGCTTAACCAGCTCTGGGGCCAACGTCCTGACTTTC
NA	TRBV29-1	TRBJ1-5	NA	CSVGGARSNQPQHF	TGCAGCGTTGGGGGGGCGAGAAGCAATCAGCCCCAGCATTTT
NA	TRBV7-2	TRBJ2-3	few	CASSLERLENGDTQYF	TGTGCCAGCAGCTTAGAGAGACTAGAGAACGGGGATACGCAGTATTTT
NA	TRBV20-1	TRBJ2-3	few	CSAAQNTQYF	TGCAGTGCCGCACAAAATACGCAGTATTTT
TRBD2	TRBV4-3	TRBJ2-4	NA	CASSRGLAVAKNIQYF	TGCGCCAGCAGCCGTGGACTAGCGGTAGCCAAAAACATTCAGTACTTC
NA	TRBV28	TRBJ1-4	few	CASILRWSVSEKLFF	TGTGCCAGCATCCTACGGTGGTCAGTTAGTGAAAAACTGTTTTTT
TRBD1	TRBV4-1	TRBJ1-1	few	CASSQKPGQGAHTEAFF	TGCGCCAGCAGCCAAAAGCCGGGACAGGGCGCTCACACTGAAGCTTTCTTT
NA	TRBV4-3	TRBJ1-2	NA	CASPQGDGYTF	TGCGCCAGCCCCCAAGGAGATGGCTACACCTTC
TRBD2	TRBV10-3	TRBJ2-3	few	CAISESSGILDTQYF	TGTGCCATCAGTGAGTCAAGCGGGATCTTAGATACGCAGTATTTT
NA	TRBV28	TRBJ2-6	once	CASSWGSGANVLTF	TGTGCCAGCAGTTGGGGGTCTGGGGCCAACGTCCTGACTTTC
NA	TRBV11-2	TRBJ2-5	NA	CASSHPGTAKETQYF	TGTGCCAGCAGCCACCCCGGGACTGCAAAAGAGACCCAGTACTTC
TRBD1	TRBV7-9	TRBJ2-7	once	CASSLSQGIDEQYF	TGTGCCAGCAGCTTATCACAGGGGATCGACGAGCAGTACTTC
NA	TRBV28	TRBJ2-7	few	CASSYDRAGPSSYEQYF	TGTGCCAGCAGTTACGACCGGGCTGGACCTAGCTCCTACGAGCAGTACTTC
NA	TRBV14	TRBJ2-1	many	CASSQVWSTGEQFF	TGTGCCAGCAGCCAAGTCTGGAGCACCGGTGAGCAGTTCTTC
NA	TRBV18	TRBJ2-6	NA	CASSPSTAGANVLTF	TGTGCCAGCTCCCCCTCCACCGCTGGGGCCAACGTCCTGACTTTC
NA	TRBV19	TRBJ2-1	NA	CASSLYNEQFF	TGTGCCAGTAGCCTTTACAATGAGCAGTTCTTC
NA	TRBV19	TRBJ1-1	NA	CASSSGTGNTEAFF	TGTGCCAGTAGTAGCGGGACGGGGAACACTGAAGCTTTCTTT
NA	TRBV19	TRBJ1-4	NA	CASSIQGPTTNEKLFF	TGTGCCAGTAGTATTCAGGGACCCACAACTAATGAAAAACTGTTTTTT
NA	TRBV19	TRBJ1-2	few	CATRTVNYGYTF	TGTGCCACCCGGACGGTTAACTATGGCTACACCTTC
NA	TRBV6-5	TRBJ1-2	NA	CASKDTANYGYTF	TGTGCCAGCAAAGACACCGCTAACTATGGCTACACCTTC
NA	TRBV29-1	TRBJ2-3	NA	CSVEGSGSTDTQYF	TGCAGCGTTGAAGGGAGCGGGAGCACAGATACGCAGTATTTT
NA	TRBV29-1	TRBJ1-1	few	CSVPSNRVHLGNTEAFF	TGCAGCGTCCCCTCGAACAGGGTTCATCTAGGGAACACTGAAGCTTTCTTT
NA	TRBV10-3	TRBJ1-2	NA	CAISEGGTNYGYTF	TGTGCCATCAGTGAGGGGGGAACTAACTATGGCTACACCTTC